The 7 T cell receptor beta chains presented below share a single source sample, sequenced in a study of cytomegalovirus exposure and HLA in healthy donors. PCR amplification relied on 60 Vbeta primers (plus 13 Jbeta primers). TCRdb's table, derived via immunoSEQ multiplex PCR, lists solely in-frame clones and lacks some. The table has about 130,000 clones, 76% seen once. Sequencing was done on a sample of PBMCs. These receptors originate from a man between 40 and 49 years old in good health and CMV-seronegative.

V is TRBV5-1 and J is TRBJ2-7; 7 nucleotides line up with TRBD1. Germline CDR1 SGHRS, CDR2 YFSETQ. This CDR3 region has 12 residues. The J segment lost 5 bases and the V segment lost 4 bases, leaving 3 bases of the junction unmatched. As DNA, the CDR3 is TGCGCCAGCAGCGCACAGGGGAACGAGCAGTACTTC. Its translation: CASSAQGNEQYF.

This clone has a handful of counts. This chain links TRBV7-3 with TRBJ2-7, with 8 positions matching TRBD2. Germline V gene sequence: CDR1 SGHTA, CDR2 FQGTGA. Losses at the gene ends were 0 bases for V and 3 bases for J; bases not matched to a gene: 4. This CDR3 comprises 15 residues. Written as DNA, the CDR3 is TGTGCCAGCAGCTTAACAAGCGGGAGTGTCTACGAGCAGTACTTC. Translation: CASSLTSGSVYEQYF.

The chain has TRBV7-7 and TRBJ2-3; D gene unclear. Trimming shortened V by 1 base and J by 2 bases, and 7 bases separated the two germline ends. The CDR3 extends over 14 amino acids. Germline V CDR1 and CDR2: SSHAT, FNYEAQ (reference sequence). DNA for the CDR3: TGTGCCAGCAGCTTAGGGCCCCACACAGATACGCAGTATTTT. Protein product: CASSLGPHTDTQYF.

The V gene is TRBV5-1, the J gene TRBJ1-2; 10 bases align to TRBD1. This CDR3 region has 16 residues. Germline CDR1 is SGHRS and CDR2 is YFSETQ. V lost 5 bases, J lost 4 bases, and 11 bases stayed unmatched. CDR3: CASRYHGTGDRYGYTF. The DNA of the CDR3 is TGCGCCAGCAGATACCATGGGACAGGGGATCGCTATGGCTACACCTTC.

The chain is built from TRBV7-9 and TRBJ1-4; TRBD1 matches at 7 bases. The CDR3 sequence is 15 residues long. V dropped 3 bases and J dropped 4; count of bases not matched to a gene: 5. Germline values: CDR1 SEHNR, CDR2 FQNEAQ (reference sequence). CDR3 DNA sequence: TGTGCCAGCAGCTTTGGGGACAGAGTTAATGAAAAACTGTTTTTT. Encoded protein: CASSFGDRVNEKLFF.

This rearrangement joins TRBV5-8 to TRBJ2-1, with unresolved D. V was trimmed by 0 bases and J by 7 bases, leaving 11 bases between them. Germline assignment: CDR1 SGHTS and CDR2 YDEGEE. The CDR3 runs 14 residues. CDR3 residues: CASSLAFLVNEQFF. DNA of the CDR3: TGTGCCAGCAGCTTGGCCTTCCTTGTGAATGAGCAGTTCTTC.

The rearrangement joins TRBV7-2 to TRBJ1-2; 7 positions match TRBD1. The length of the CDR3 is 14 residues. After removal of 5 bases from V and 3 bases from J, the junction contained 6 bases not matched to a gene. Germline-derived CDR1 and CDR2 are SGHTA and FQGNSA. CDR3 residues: CASSATGVDYGYTF. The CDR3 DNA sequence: TGTGCCAGCAGCGCAACAGGGGTTGACTATGGCTACACCTTC.